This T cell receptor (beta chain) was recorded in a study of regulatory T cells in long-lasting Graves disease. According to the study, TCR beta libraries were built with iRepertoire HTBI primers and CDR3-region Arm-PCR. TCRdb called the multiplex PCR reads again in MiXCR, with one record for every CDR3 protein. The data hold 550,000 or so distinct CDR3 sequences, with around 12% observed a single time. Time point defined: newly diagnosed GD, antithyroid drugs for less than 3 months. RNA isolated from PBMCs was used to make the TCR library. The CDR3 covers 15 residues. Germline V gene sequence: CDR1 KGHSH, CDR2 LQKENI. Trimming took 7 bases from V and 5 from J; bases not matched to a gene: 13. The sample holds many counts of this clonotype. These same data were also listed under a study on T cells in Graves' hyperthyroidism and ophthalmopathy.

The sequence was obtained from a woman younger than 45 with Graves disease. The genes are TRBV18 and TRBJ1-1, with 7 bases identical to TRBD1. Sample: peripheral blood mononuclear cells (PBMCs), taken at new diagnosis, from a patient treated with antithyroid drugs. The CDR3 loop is CASFSTGAVSTEAFF. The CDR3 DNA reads TGTGCCAGCTTCTCTACAGGGGCTGTATCGACTGAAGCTTTCTTT.